Listed below are T cell receptor beta chains from one sample, sequenced in a study of T cell repertoires in cytomegalovirus infection. TCRdb analysed the reads with MiXCR anew, one entry per CDR3 protein. The sample has 700,000 to 900,000 distinct CDR3 sequences; 25% to 30% are singletons. These receptors lack a known antigen. Sequenced material: cultured CD8+ T cells from PBMCs, taken from culture after CMV antigen stimulation. These receptors were collected from a human donor in good health (CMV status not recorded). Some clones in this sample may be carry-over from other donors' samples. Each CDR3 is given with its conserved first and last residue. D genes are given only for firm matches. Rows give clone size only sometimes, using once, few, many, or a class for an expanded clone.

cdr3_aa	cdr3_nt	v_call	clone_size	d_call	j_call
CSAGSGAPEAFF	TGCAGCGCCGGGTCGGGAGCGCCTGAAGCTTTCTTT	TRBV29-1	few	NA	TRBJ1-1
CASSADRGGPYEQYF	TGTGCCAGCAGCGCTGACAGGGGTGGCCCCTACGAGCAGTACTTC	TRBV7-9	NA	TRBD1	TRBJ2-7
CASSYLRVRSSGANVLTF	TGTGCCAGCAGTTACCTTCGAGTAAGGAGCTCTGGGGCCAACGTCCTGACTTTC	TRBV6-5	few	NA	TRBJ2-6
CSARDPMRDRGDTGELFF	TGCAGTGCTAGAGACCCTATGCGAGACAGGGGAGACACCGGGGAGCTGTTTTTT	TRBV20-1	NA	TRBD1	TRBJ2-2
CATSRAFGGGVENEQFF	TGTGCCACCAGCAGAGCTTTTGGCGGGGGGGTGGAAAATGAGCAGTTCTTC	TRBV15	NA	TRBD2	TRBJ2-1
CASSPLSGNTGELFF	TGTGCCAGCAGCCCCCTGAGTGGGAACACCGGGGAGCTGTTTTTT	TRBV7-6	NA	NA	TRBJ2-2
CASSLGLAGARENIQYF	TGCGCCAGCAGCCTCGGACTAGCGGGGGCGAGGGAAAACATTCAGTACTTC	TRBV4-1	NA	TRBD2	TRBJ2-4
CASSLTGTRDTQYF	TGTGCCAGCAGTTTAACCGGGACCCGAGATACGCAGTATTTT	TRBV27	few	NA	TRBJ2-3
CASSAYGGGNTEAFF	TGTGCCAGCAGTGCCTATGGGGGGGGGAACACTGAAGCTTTCTTT	TRBV12-3/TRBV12-4	NA	NA	TRBJ1-1
CATNTGHQPTENTEAFF	TGTGCCACCAACACAGGACACCAACCAACAGAGAACACTGAAGCTTTCTTT	TRBV15	NA	NA	TRBJ1-1
CASSPENRGPTNTGELFF	TGTGCCAGCTCACCAGAAAACAGGGGGCCTACGAACACCGGGGAGCTGTTTTTT	TRBV18	NA	TRBD1	TRBJ2-2
CASSYSVPRGTDTQYF	TGTGCCAGCAGCTATTCAGTACCTCGGGGCACAGATACGCAGTATTTT	TRBV7-6	many	NA	TRBJ2-3
CASSLRAGKPQETQYF	TGTGCCAGCAGTTTAAGGGCAGGGAAACCGCAAGAGACCCAGTACTTC	TRBV12-3/TRBV12-4	NA	NA	TRBJ2-5
CASGFVVLANYGYTF	TGTGCCAGCGGATTTGTGGTGTTAGCTAACTATGGCTACACCTTC	TRBV2	few	NA	TRBJ1-2
CAITRGAYNEQFF	TGTGCCATCACACGGGGGGCCTACAATGAGCAGTTCTTC	TRBV10-3	few	TRBD2	TRBJ2-1
CASSQGARGYTF	TGTGCCAGCAGTCAGGGGGCAAGGGGCTACACCTTC	TRBV6-1	NA	TRBD1	TRBJ1-2
CASSTRGGTFNEQFF	TGTGCCAGCAGTACCCGCGGGGGGACCTTCAATGAGCAGTTCTTC	TRBV6-1	many	TRBD2	TRBJ2-1
CASSLSSLGTGTNSPLHF	TGTGCCAGCAGCTTGTCCTCTCTCGGGACAGGGACTAATTCACCCCTCCACTTT	TRBV11-2	few	TRBD1	TRBJ1-6
CASSFSARARTQYF	TGTGCCAGCAGTTTTTCGGCCCGAGCGAGGACCCAGTACTTC	TRBV12-3/TRBV12-4	NA	NA	TRBJ2-5
CASSRGGDRPPYNEQFF	TGTGCCAGCAGCCGGGGGGGAGACCGACCGCCCTACAATGAGCAGTTCTTC	TRBV3-1	NA	TRBD2	TRBJ2-1
CASSYGQGSKFF	TGTGCCAGCAGTTATGGACAGGGGAGTAAGTTCTTC	TRBV6-2/TRBV6-3	NA	TRBD1	TRBJ2-1